This is a list of T cell receptor beta chains from one sample in a study of T cell repertoires in aging, cancer and after chemotherapy. TCRdb reanalysed the multiplex PCR reads using MiXCR and keeps one entry per CDR3 protein. The table shows some 2,600 distinct CDR3 sequences, with 23% occurring only once. Sequenced: blood. Source of these receptors: a human donor with a solid tumor. CDR3s include the opening cysteine and the closing phenylalanine or tryptophan. D genes are given only for firm matches. Only some rows state a clone size, as once, few, many or a class for expanded clones.

CDR3 protein: CSAKGTGVSPLHF
CDR3 DNA: TGCAGTGCTAAGGGGACAGGGGTTTCACCCCTCCACTTT
clone size: NA
V gene: TRBV20-1
J gene: TRBJ1-6
D gene: TRBD1

CDR3 protein: CAISESAADTQYF
CDR3 DNA: TGTGCCATCAGTGAGTCGGCAGCAGATACGCAGTATTTT
clone size: medium-sized
V gene: TRBV10-3
J gene: TRBJ2-3
D gene: NA

CDR3 protein: CASSAGTGGPQPQHF
CDR3 DNA: TGCGCCAGCAGCGCCGGGACAGGGGGCCCTCAGCCCCAGCATTTT
clone size: NA
V gene: TRBV5-1
J gene: TRBJ1-5
D gene: TRBD1

CDR3 protein: CASSVQENTGELFF
CDR3 DNA: TGTGCCAGCAGTGTGCAGGAAAACACCGGGGAGCTGTTTTTT
clone size: few
V gene: TRBV6-4
J gene: TRBJ2-2
D gene: NA

CDR3 protein: CASSSPSVGQETQYF
CDR3 DNA: TGTGCCAGCAGTTCCCCTAGCGTGGGCCAAGAGACCCAGTACTTC
clone size: NA
V gene: TRBV27
J gene: TRBJ2-5
D gene: NA

CDR3 protein: CASSIRPVRDTGELFF
CDR3 DNA: TGTGCCAGTAGTATCCGCCCGGTGCGGGACACCGGGGAGCTGTTTTTT
clone size: few
V gene: TRBV19
J gene: TRBJ2-2
D gene: NA

CDR3 protein: CVSSLLAGVSDTQYF
CDR3 DNA: TGTGTCAGCAGCTTGCTAGCGGGGGTGTCAGATACGCAGTATTTT
clone size: NA
V gene: TRBV5-6
J gene: TRBJ2-3
D gene: TRBD2

CDR3 protein: CASSRTGSGYGYTF
CDR3 DNA: TGTGCCAGCAGCCGGACAGGGTCCGGCTATGGCTACACCTTC
clone size: NA
V gene: TRBV7-9
J gene: TRBJ1-2
D gene: TRBD1

CDR3 protein: CAISTGGTEAFF
CDR3 DNA: TGTGCCATCAGCACAGGGGGCACTGAAGCTTTCTTT
clone size: NA
V gene: TRBV10-3
J gene: TRBJ1-1
D gene: TRBD1

CDR3 protein: CATFKGVDVTKAFF
CDR3 DNA: TGTGCCACATTCAAAGGGGTCGATGTCACTAAAGCTTTCTTT
clone size: NA
V gene: TRBV5-6
J gene: TRBJ1-1
D gene: NA

CDR3 protein: CSARTASGTDTQYF
CDR3 DNA: TGCAGTGCTAGGACGGCTAGCGGCACAGATACGCAGTATTTT
clone size: NA
V gene: TRBV20-1
J gene: TRBJ2-3
D gene: NA

CDR3 protein: CAISAGTYEAFF
CDR3 DNA: TGTGCCATCAGCGCCGGGACTTATGAAGCTTTCTTT
clone size: NA
V gene: TRBV10-3
J gene: TRBJ1-1
D gene: NA

CDR3 protein: CASSPGTGSNQYF
CDR3 DNA: TGTGCCAGCAGTCCGGGGACAGGGTCTAACCAGTACTTC
clone size: NA
V gene: TRBV27
J gene: TRBJ2-5
D gene: TRBD1

CDR3 protein: CAISTEESTNEKLFF
CDR3 DNA: TGTGCCATCAGCACGGAAGAATCAACTAATGAAAAACTGTTTTTT
clone size: few
V gene: TRBV10-3
J gene: TRBJ1-4
D gene: NA

CDR3 protein: CATRRSPNTEAFF
CDR3 DNA: TGTGCCACGCGCCGAAGCCCGAACACTGAAGCTTTCTTT
clone size: NA
V gene: TRBV6-5
J gene: TRBJ1-1
D gene: NA

CDR3 protein: CASSYSDRPLHF
CDR3 DNA: TGTGCCAGCAGTTACTCTGACAGACCCCTCCACTTT
clone size: few
V gene: TRBV6-2/TRBV6-3
J gene: TRBJ1-6
D gene: NA

CDR3 protein: CASSAIRDRVTEAFF
CDR3 DNA: TGTGCCAGCAGCGCGATCCGGGACAGGGTCACTGAAGCTTTCTTT
clone size: medium-sized
V gene: TRBV7-6
J gene: TRBJ1-1
D gene: TRBD1

CDR3 protein: CASSRQGAYEQFF
CDR3 DNA: TGTGCCAGCAGTAGACAGGGGGCCTATGAGCAGTTCTTC
clone size: large
V gene: TRBV6-5
J gene: TRBJ2-1
D gene: TRBD1

CDR3 protein: CASSLVQPNQPQHF
CDR3 DNA: TGTGCCAGCAGTTTAGTACAGCCAAATCAGCCCCAGCATTTT
clone size: few
V gene: TRBV12-3/TRBV12-4
J gene: TRBJ1-5
D gene: NA

CDR3 protein: CAIRGGETVSYEQYF
CDR3 DNA: TGTGCCATCAGGGGGGGGGAGACAGTATCCTACGAGCAGTACTTC
clone size: few
V gene: TRBV10-3
J gene: TRBJ2-7
D gene: TRBD2

CDR3 protein: CASSLGGAGGYTF
CDR3 DNA: TGCGCCAGCAGCTTGGGGGGCGCGGGTGGCTACACCTTC
clone size: NA
V gene: TRBV5-1
J gene: TRBJ1-2
D gene: NA

CDR3 protein: CASSSVQGASGKLFF
CDR3 DNA: TGTGCCAGCAGCTCGGTACAGGGGGCGAGCGGAAAACTGTTTTTT
clone size: medium-sized
V gene: TRBV6-5
J gene: TRBJ1-4
D gene: TRBD1

CDR3 protein: CASSEPSGTGGRTGELFF
CDR3 DNA: TGTGCCAGCAGCGAACCTTCCGGGACAGGGGGCCGGACCGGGGAGCTGTTTTTT
clone size: NA
V gene: TRBV6-1
J gene: TRBJ2-2
D gene: TRBD1

CDR3 protein: CSARTGQGNQPQHF
CDR3 DNA: TGCAGCGCACGCACCGGACAGGGGAATCAGCCCCAGCATTTT
clone size: large
V gene: TRBV29-1
J gene: TRBJ1-5
D gene: TRBD1

CDR3 protein: CASSPHMGDTQYF
CDR3 DNA: TGTGCCAGCAGTCCTCACATGGGTGATACGCAGTATTTT
clone size: NA
V gene: TRBV6-5
J gene: TRBJ2-3
D gene: NA

CDR3 protein: CASSRHQGAAEAFF
CDR3 DNA: TGTGCCAGCAGCCGCCACCAGGGGGCGGCTGAAGCTTTCTTT
clone size: few
V gene: TRBV7-3
J gene: TRBJ1-1
D gene: TRBD1

CDR3 protein: CSARDRVMYSNQPQHF
CDR3 DNA: TGCAGTGCTCGGGACAGGGTGATGTATAGCAATCAGCCCCAGCATTTT
clone size: NA
V gene: TRBV20-1
J gene: TRBJ1-5
D gene: TRBD1

CDR3 protein: CASSLTGRSPLHF
CDR3 DNA: TGTGCCAGCAGCTTGACAGGCCGCTCACCCCTCCACTTT
clone size: medium-sized
V gene: TRBV5-6
J gene: TRBJ1-6
D gene: NA

CDR3 protein: CASGGLAGANTGELFF
CDR3 DNA: TGTGCCAGTGGAGGACTAGCGGGGGCCAACACCGGGGAGCTGTTTTTT
clone size: NA
V gene: TRBV30
J gene: TRBJ2-2
D gene: TRBD2

CDR3 protein: CASSEEDYYGYTF
CDR3 DNA: TGTGCCAGCAGTGAAGAGGATTACTATGGCTACACCTTC
clone size: medium-sized
V gene: TRBV6-1
J gene: TRBJ1-2
D gene: NA

CDR3 protein: CASSQDSGKSLFSYTF
CDR3 DNA: TGCGCCAGCAGCCAAGATTCGGGGAAGAGCCTTTTTTCCTACACCTTC
clone size: NA
V gene: TRBV4-1
J gene: TRBJ1-2
D gene: NA

CDR3 protein: CASSSGTVGETQYF
CDR3 DNA: TGTGCCAGTAGTTCCGGAACAGTGGGGGAGACCCAGTACTTC
clone size: few
V gene: TRBV19
J gene: TRBJ2-5
D gene: NA

CDR3 protein: CAISGGEQETQYF
CDR3 DNA: TGTGCCATCAGTGGGGGGGAACAAGAGACCCAGTACTTC
clone size: few
V gene: TRBV10-3
J gene: TRBJ2-5
D gene: NA

CDR3 protein: CASSEAPLAGFYEQFF
CDR3 DNA: TGTGCCAGCAGTGAAGCGCCACTAGCGGGGTTCTATGAGCAGTTCTTC
clone size: few
V gene: TRBV6-1
J gene: TRBJ2-1
D gene: TRBD2

CDR3 protein: CASSPGLQETQYF
CDR3 DNA: TGTGCCAGTAGCCCGGGACTACAAGAGACCCAGTACTTC
clone size: few
V gene: TRBV19
J gene: TRBJ2-5
D gene: TRBD2

CDR3 protein: CASQGAAEKLFF
CDR3 DNA: TGCGCCAGCCAGGGGGCGGCTGAAAAACTGTTTTTT
clone size: NA
V gene: TRBV4-1
J gene: TRBJ1-4
D gene: TRBD1

CDR3 protein: CASSGAGNGETQYF
CDR3 DNA: TGTGCCAGCAGCGGAGCGGGAAACGGGGAGACCCAGTACTTT
clone size: NA
V gene: TRBV5-4
J gene: TRBJ2-5
D gene: TRBD2

CDR3 protein: CASDRGDTGNTIYF
CDR3 DNA: TGTGCCAGCGACAGGGGCGACACCGGAAACACCATATATTTT
clone size: NA
V gene: TRBV6-6
J gene: TRBJ1-3
D gene: TRBD1

CDR3 protein: CSVLRGLGEYEQYF
CDR3 DNA: TGCAGTGTCCTGAGGGGGCTAGGCGAGTACGAGCAGTACTTC
clone size: medium-sized
V gene: TRBV20-1
J gene: TRBJ2-7
D gene: TRBD1

CDR3 protein: CASSHGTPTYEQYF
CDR3 DNA: TGTGCCAGCAGCCACGGGACGCCAACCTACGAGCAGTACTTC
clone size: few
V gene: TRBV13
J gene: TRBJ2-7
D gene: NA

CDR3 protein: CASSPGRGKTYEQYF
CDR3 DNA: TGTGCCAGCAGCCCCGGGAGGGGTAAGACCTACGAGCAGTACTTC
clone size: medium-sized
V gene: TRBV7-9
J gene: TRBJ2-7
D gene: TRBD2

CDR3 protein: CASSLRLAGGRETQYF
CDR3 DNA: TGTGCCAGCAGCCTACGACTAGCGGGGGGGCGAGAGACCCAGTACTTC
clone size: NA
V gene: TRBV11-2
J gene: TRBJ2-5
D gene: TRBD2

CDR3 protein: CSARDASAYEQYF
CDR3 DNA: TGCAGTGCTAGAGATGCGTCAGCCTACGAGCAGTACTTC
clone size: medium-sized
V gene: TRBV20-1
J gene: TRBJ2-7
D gene: NA

CDR3 protein: CAWKTGNTEAFF
CDR3 DNA: TGTGCCTGGAAGACAGGAAACACTGAAGCTTTCTTT
clone size: medium-sized
V gene: TRBV30
J gene: TRBJ1-1
D gene: NA

CDR3 protein: CSVAWTGGPYEQYF
CDR3 DNA: TGCAGCGTAGCCTGGACAGGGGGGCCCTACGAGCAGTACTTC
clone size: NA
V gene: TRBV29-1
J gene: TRBJ2-7
D gene: TRBD1

CDR3 protein: CAWDGRDRKNTEAFF
CDR3 DNA: TGTGCCTGGGACGGACGAGACAGAAAGAACACTGAAGCTTTCTTT
clone size: NA
V gene: TRBV30
J gene: TRBJ1-1
D gene: NA